This record concerns one T cell receptor (beta chain) sequence. The second PCR ran about 6 to 11 cycles with a sample-barcoded 5' primer and J-beta primers. Every single cDNA molecule received a tag from a template-switch adaptor with 12 random nucleotides. Every sample returned 2.5 million or more CDR3-containing paired-end reads. Each CDR3 protein is one row after TCRdb ran MiXCR on the 5' RACE reads. Of 790,000 or so distinct CDR3 sequences detected, less than 60% appear once; the ten largest clones hold 15% to 20%. This entry comes from a study of blood T cells in healthy people across ages. The specimen was blood. This TCR was recovered from a man aged 80 or over in good health.

The DNA of the CDR3 is TGTGCCAGCAGCTTAGTTCGGACAGGGTTAATAGATACGCAGTATTTT. Its protein product is CASSLVRTGLIDTQYF. The chain joins TRBV7-9 to TRBJ2-3; 8 nucleotides align to TRBD1. This CDR3 is 16 amino acids long. The germline V gene has CDR1 SEHNR and CDR2 FQNEAQ (reference sequence). V shed 1 base and J 5 bases; nucleotides not matched to a gene: 8. The whole variable domain, remainder taken from reference TRBV7-9 and TRBJ2-3, is DTGVSQNPRHKITKRGQNVTFRCDPISEHNRLYWYRQTLGQGPEFLTYFQNEAQLEKSRLLSDRFSAERPKGSFSTLEIQRTEQGDSAMYLCASSLVRTGLIDTQYFGPGTRLTVL.